This T cell receptor beta chain was recovered during a study of cytotoxic CD8 clonotypes in ibrutinib-treated CLL. The protocol was immunoSEQ multiplex PCR, while the TCRdb copy is restricted to in-frame clones and leaves out a portion. Here the sample spans about 74,000 clones, around 80% being singletons. The study's findings and limits: Clonotypes that were public were uncommon, and they contracted or stayed stable on treatment. At ibrutinib response, clonality increased, and at progression it declined back toward baseline.

This CDR3 is built from 11 residues. Germline V lookup: CDR1 MNHEY, CDR2 SVGAGI. Trimming cost V 6 bases and J 4 bases, with 6 bases left between them. For this clone: No antigen is known for it.

The rearrangement joins TRBV6-5 to TRBJ1-2; weak D call: TRBD1 (5 bases). Sequenced material: PBMCs, taken at disease progression, from a patient treated with ibrutinib. This clonotype originated in a human donor with chronic lymphocytic leukemia. The CDR3 here is CASRDSYGYTF. The DNA for the CDR3 is TGTGCCAGCAGAGACAGCTATGGCTACACCTTC.